Presented here are 14 T cell receptor beta chains from one specimen sequenced in a study of OX40 agonist ivuxolimab in advanced cancers. Generated by immunoSEQ multiplex PCR, the TCRdb table keeps only in-frame clones and is missing some. This sample has about 66,000 clones, with roughly 90% found just once. The source was CD4+ or CD8+ T cells sorted from blood, collected in a trial of the OX40 agonist ivuxolimab. These receptors originate from an adult with an advanced solid tumor such as melanoma, head and neck, liver or kidney cancer.

The J gene is TRBJ1-5, the V gene TRBV10-1; D ambiguous. CDR1 and CDR2 (germline): WNHNN, SYGVQD (reference sequence). This CDR3 is 13 amino acids long. V dropped 4 bases and J dropped 10 bases, with 14 bases sitting between them. CDR3 sequence: CASSAVEGSPQHF. DNA for the CDR3: TGCGCCAGCAGTGCTGTTGAAGGGAGTCCCCAGCATTTT.

The chain links TRBV7-6 to TRBJ1-1, with D uncertain. This CDR3 spans 13 amino acids. The germline V and J ends were trimmed by 5 bases and 1 base, with 8 bases remaining between them. Per germline, CDR1 SGHVS and CDR2 FNYEAQ. CDR3 in amino acids: CASSKSANTEAFF. CDR3 nucleotides: TGTGCCAGCAGCAAATCAGCGAACACTGAAGCTTTCTTT. The full variable domain, rest sourced from reference TRBV7-6 and TRBJ1-1, is GAGVSQSPRYKVTKRGQDVALRCDPISGHVSLYWYRQALGQGPEFLTYFNYEAQQDKSGLPNDRFSAERPEGSISTLTIQRTEQRDSAMYRCASSKSANTEAFFGQGTRLTVV.

The chain uses TRBV6-5 and TRBJ1-2, with D uncertain. This CDR3 comprises 12 residues. CDR1 MNHEY and CDR2 SVGAGI come from the germline V gene. Deletions cut 4 bases from V and 8 bases from J, with 11 bases between. The CDR3 DNA reads TGTGCCAGCAGTTCGGGTCTCGGGGGCTACACCTTC. Translating it yields CASSSGLGGYTF.

The chain links TRBV5-1 to TRBJ2-7; 11 bases align to TRBD2. This CDR3 is built from 16 residues. Germline V gives CDR1 SGHRS, CDR2 YFSETQ. J gave up 0 bases and V 2 bases, and 4 bases lay outside the gene matches. CDR3 loop: CASSFSTSGSSYEQYF. CDR3 sequence (DNA): TGCGCCAGCAGCTTTTCAACTAGCGGGAGCTCCTACGAGCAGTACTTC.

This clone was counted between two and nine times. The gene calls are TRBV6-1 and TRBJ1-1; D not resolved. Trimming cost V 3 bases and J 4 bases, with 9 bases left between them. There are 13 residues in the CDR3. CDR1 is MNHNS, CDR2 SASEGT, per germline. The CDR3 nucleotides read TGTGCCAGCAGTGACGAGGGCATCACTGAAGCTTTCTTT. The encoded protein is CASSDEGITEAFF.

The rearrangement links TRBV28 to TRBJ2-4; 13 bases match TRBD2. This CDR3 comprises 18 residues. V dropped 5 bases and J dropped 3; count of bases not matched to a gene: 10. Germline-derived CDR1 and CDR2 are MDHEN and SYDVKM. Written as DNA, the CDR3 is TGTGCCAGCAGTCCGCCGGGACTAGCGGGAAGTAGCAAAAACATTCAGTACTTC. It is translated as CASSPPGLAGSSKNIQYF.

CDR3 loop: CSVELGARRGYTF. In DNA form, the CDR3 reads TGCAGCGTTGAACTCGGGGCACGGCGGGGCTACACCTTC. The V call is TRBV29-1, the J call TRBJ1-2, with a tentative D call TRBD1 (5 bases). Germline lookup yields CDR1 SQVTM and CDR2 ANQGSEA. The CDR3 is 13 residues long. V lost 2 bases to trimming and J lost 8 bases, with 15 bases between them.

The rearrangement joins TRBV2 to TRBJ2-1; D gene unclear. This CDR3 is 11 amino acids long. Germline V gene data show CDR1 as SNHLY and CDR2 as FYNNEI. V shed 7 bases and J shed 4 bases, with 5 bases lying between them. The CDR3 DNA sequence: TGTGCCAGCACTGGGTACAATGAGCAGTTCTTC. This encodes CASTGYNEQFF.

This rearrangement joins TRBV5-1 to TRBJ2-3; D perhaps matches TRBD1 (6 bases). This CDR3 comprises 15 residues. Germline CDR1 SGHRS, CDR2 YFSETQ. V lost 4 bases to trimming and J lost 5 bases, with 17 bases between them. This CDR3 is CASSLEATGIDTQYF. The CDR3 region has the DNA TGCGCCAGCAGCCTGGAAGCTACAGGGATAGATACGCAGTATTTT. Full variable domain (rest looked up from reference TRBV5-1 and TRBJ2-3): KAGVTQTPRYLIKTRGQQVTLSCSPISGHRSVSWYQQTPGQGLQFLFEYFSETQRNKGNFPGRFSGRQFSNSRSEMNVSTLELGDSALYLCASSLEATGIDTQYFGPGTRLTVL.

V is TRBV18 and J is TRBJ2-3; D call uncertain. This CDR3 spans 15 amino acids. The V and J ends lost 2 bases and 2 bases respectively, with 11 bases between them. CDR1 and CDR2 from the germline V gene are KGHSH and LQKENI. The CDR3 nucleotides are TGTGCCAGCTCACCATTCGAGGACGCCACAGATACGCAGTATTTT. Its protein is CASSPFEDATDTQYF. The full variable domain, its missing parts supplied by reference TRBV18 and TRBJ2-3, is NAGVMQNPRHLVRRRGQEARLRCSPMKGHSHVYWYRQLPEEGLKFMVYLQKENIIDESGMPKERFSAEFPKEGPSILRIQQVVRGDSAAYFCASSPFEDATDTQYFGPGTRLTVL.

The chain uses TRBV4-3 and TRBJ2-2; either TRBD1 or TRBD2 may supply D (5 bases each). Looked up from germline, CDR1 is LGHNA and CDR2 is YSLEER. The CDR3 covers 16 residues. Trimming left V 0 bases short and J 4 bases short, with 12 bases between. The CDR3 DNA reads TGCGCCAGCAGCCAAGAGTTGAGGGGTAGCACCGGGGAGCTGTTTTTT. Amino acids: CASSQELRGSTGELFF.

This rearrangement joins TRBV5-1 to TRBJ1-6; D is possibly TRBD1 (5 bases). V gave up 6 bases and J gave up 5 bases, with 21 bases separating them. Germline values: CDR1 SGHRS, CDR2 YFSETQ. This CDR3 spans 17 amino acids. Here the CDR3 reads CASKDRRPGGNNSPLHF. CDR3 bases: TGCGCCAGCAAAGACCGGCGGCCCGGGGGAAATAATTCACCCCTCCACTTT.

This chain joins TRBV29-1 and TRBJ2-5; D may be TRBD1 (6 bases). Trimming removed 3 bases from V and 3 bases from J, with 14 bases in between. The CDR3 spans 14 residues. The V gene's germline CDR1 is SQVTM and CDR2 ANQGSEA. The CDR3 nucleotides are TGCAGCGTTGATCCTTTGGGACAAGAAGAGACCCAGTACTTC. It codes for CSVDPLGQEETQYF.

V usage is TRBV4-2 and J usage is TRBJ2-1; 12 nucleotides match TRBD2. The CDR3 contains 20 residues. J gave up 0 bases and V 0 bases, and 9 bases lay outside the gene matches. Germline CDR1 is LGHNA and CDR2 is YNFKEQ. DNA of the CDR3: TGTGCCAGCAGCCAAGACCTAGCGGGAGGGCTTGGGGGCTCCTACAATGAGCAGTTCTTC. Its translation: CASSQDLAGGLGGSYNEQFF.